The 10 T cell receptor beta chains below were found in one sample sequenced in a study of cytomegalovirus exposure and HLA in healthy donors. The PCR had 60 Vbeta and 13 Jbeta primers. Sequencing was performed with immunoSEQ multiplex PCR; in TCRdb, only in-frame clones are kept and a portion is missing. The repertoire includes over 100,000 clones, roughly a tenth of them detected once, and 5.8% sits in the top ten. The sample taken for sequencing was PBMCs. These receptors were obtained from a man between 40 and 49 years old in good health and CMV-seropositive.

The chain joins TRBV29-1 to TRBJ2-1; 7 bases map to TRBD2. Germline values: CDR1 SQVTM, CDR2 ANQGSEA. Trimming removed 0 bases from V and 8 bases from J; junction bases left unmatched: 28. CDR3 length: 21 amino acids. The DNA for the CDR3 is TGCAGCGTTGAAGATCTTTTGGGGGTGTGGGGGGGGATAATCATAGCTGATGAGCAGTTCTTC. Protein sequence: CSVEDLLGVWGGIIIADEQFF.

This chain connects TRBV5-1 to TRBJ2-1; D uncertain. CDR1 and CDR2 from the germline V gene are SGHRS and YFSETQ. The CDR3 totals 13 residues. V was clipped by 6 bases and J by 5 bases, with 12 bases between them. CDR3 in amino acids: CASNLGGHNEQFF. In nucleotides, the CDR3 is TGCGCCAGCAATCTGGGTGGGCACAATGAGCAGTTCTTC.

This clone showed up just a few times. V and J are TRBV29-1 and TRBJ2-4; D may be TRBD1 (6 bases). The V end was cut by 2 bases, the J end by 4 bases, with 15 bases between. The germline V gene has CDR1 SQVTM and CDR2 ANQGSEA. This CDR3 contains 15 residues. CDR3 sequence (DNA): TGCAGCGTTGAAACCCGGACAGACGTGAAAAACATTCAGTACTTC. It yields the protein CSVETRTDVKNIQYF.

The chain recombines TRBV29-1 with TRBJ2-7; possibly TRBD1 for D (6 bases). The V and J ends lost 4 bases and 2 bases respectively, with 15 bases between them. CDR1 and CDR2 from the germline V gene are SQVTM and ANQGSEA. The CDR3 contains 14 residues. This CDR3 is CSVVVRDKAYEQYF. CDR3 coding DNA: TGCAGCGTTGTGGTCCGGGACAAAGCCTACGAGCAGTACTTC.

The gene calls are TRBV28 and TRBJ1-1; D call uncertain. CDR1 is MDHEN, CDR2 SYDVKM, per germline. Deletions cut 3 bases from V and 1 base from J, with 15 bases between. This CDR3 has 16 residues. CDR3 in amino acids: CASSFEAAKQNTEAFF. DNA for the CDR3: TGTGCCAGCAGTTTTGAGGCAGCGAAACAGAACACTGAAGCTTTCTTT.

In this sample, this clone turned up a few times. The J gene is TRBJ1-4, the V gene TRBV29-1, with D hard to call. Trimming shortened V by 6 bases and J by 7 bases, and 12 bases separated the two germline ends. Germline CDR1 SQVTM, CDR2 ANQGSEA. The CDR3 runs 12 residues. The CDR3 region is CSVGYRGEKLFF. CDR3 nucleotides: TGCAGCGTGGGGTACCGGGGTGAAAAACTGTTTTTT. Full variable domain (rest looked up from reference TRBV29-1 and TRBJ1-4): SAVISQKPSRDICQRGTSLTIQCQVDSQVTMMFWYRQQPGQSLTLIATANQGSEATYESGFVIDKFPISRPNLTFSTLTVSNMSPEDSSIYLCSVGYRGEKLFFGSGTQLSVL.

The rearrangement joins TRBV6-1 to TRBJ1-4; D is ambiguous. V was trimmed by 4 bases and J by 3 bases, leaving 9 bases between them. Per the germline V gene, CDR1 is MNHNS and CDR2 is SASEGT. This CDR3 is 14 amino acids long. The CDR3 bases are TGTGCCAGCAGTGCCCCCGGGGCTAATGAAAAACTGTTTTTT. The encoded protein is CASSAPGANEKLFF.

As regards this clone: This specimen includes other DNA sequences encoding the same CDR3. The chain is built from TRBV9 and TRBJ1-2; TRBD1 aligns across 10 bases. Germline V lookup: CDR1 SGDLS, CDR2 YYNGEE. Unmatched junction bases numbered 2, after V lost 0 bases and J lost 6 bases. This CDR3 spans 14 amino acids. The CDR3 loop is CASSVGGTGDGYTF. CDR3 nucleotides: TGTGCCAGCAGCGTAGGAGGGACAGGGGATGGCTACACCTTC.

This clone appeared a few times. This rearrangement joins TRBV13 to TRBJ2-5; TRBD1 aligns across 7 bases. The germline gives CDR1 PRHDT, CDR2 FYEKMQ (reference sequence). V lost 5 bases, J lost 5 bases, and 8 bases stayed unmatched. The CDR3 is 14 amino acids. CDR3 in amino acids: CASSQRDRGETQYF. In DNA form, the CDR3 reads TGTGCCAGCAGCCAAAGGGACAGAGGGGAGACCCAGTACTTC.

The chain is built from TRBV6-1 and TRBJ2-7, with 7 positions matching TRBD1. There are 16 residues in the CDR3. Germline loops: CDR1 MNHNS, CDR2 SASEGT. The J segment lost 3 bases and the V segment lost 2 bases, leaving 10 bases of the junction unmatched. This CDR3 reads CASSENPGTAIYEQYF. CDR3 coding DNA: TGTGCCAGCAGTGAAAACCCCGGGACAGCCATCTACGAGCAGTACTTC.